Listed below are T cell receptor beta chains from one sample, sequenced in a study of cytomegalovirus exposure and HLA in healthy donors. Assay used: immunoSEQ multiplex PCR; TCRdb lists only in-frame clones, some missing. This table holds 170,000 or so clones, 80% found once. The sample consisted of PBMCs. The receptors derive from a boy aged 5-17 years in good health and CMV-seronegative. Both conserved end residues are part of each CDR3. The order of the fields is J gene, V gene, CDR3 protein.

j_call: TRBJ2-3; v_call: TRBV30; cdr3_aa: CAWSVGSKTDTQYF
j_call: TRBJ2-1; v_call: TRBV4-2; cdr3_aa: CASSHEMDYSVVEQFF
j_call: TRBJ2-5; v_call: TRBV11-2; cdr3_aa: CASSLDDSSETQYF
j_call: TRBJ2-1; v_call: TRBV9; cdr3_aa: CASSPSGGSYNEQFF
j_call: TRBJ2-3; v_call: TRBV7-3; cdr3_aa: CASSLLAASTDTQYF
j_call: TRBJ2-5; v_call: TRBV7-9; cdr3_aa: CASSSTGQGKETQYF
j_call: TRBJ1-1; v_call: TRBV13; cdr3_aa: CASSFRDRANTEAFF
j_call: TRBJ2-5; v_call: TRBV13; cdr3_aa: CASSLAQRGGGTQYF
j_call: TRBJ1-2; v_call: TRBV19; cdr3_aa: CASSPGTENYGYTF
j_call: TRBJ1-2; v_call: TRBV5-1; cdr3_aa: CASSALIPGNHGYTF
j_call: TRBJ1-2; v_call: TRBV19; cdr3_aa: CASSIFGGANYGYTF
j_call: TRBJ2-7; v_call: TRBV5-1; cdr3_aa: CASSLDRNTYEQYF
j_call: TRBJ1-1; v_call: TRBV7-8; cdr3_aa: CASSLVRQGNRAFF
j_call: TRBJ2-3; v_call: TRBV6-4; cdr3_aa: CASSDKGEGADTQYF
j_call: TRBJ2-7; v_call: TRBV11-2; cdr3_aa: CASSRRTSGADYEQYF
j_call: TRBJ2-4; v_call: TRBV7-2; cdr3_aa: CASSPGARLAEQYF
j_call: TRBJ2-7; v_call: TRBV15; cdr3_aa: CATSSGQGKAYEQYF
j_call: TRBJ2-1; v_call: TRBV5-4; cdr3_aa: CASSIGQGWGNEQFF
j_call: TRBJ2-7; v_call: TRBV7-9; cdr3_aa: CASSFGTGGNEQYF
j_call: TRBJ1-4; v_call: TRBV9; cdr3_aa: CASSVGGNEKLFF
j_call: TRBJ1-4; v_call: TRBV20-1; cdr3_aa: CSLELNEKLFF
j_call: TRBJ1-4; v_call: TRBV11-1; cdr3_aa: CASSRDRDQEKLFF
j_call: TRBJ2-1; v_call: TRBV14; cdr3_aa: CASSNAGTGTYNEQFF